Shown below are 24 T cell receptor beta chains from a single sample sequenced in a study of blood T cell repertoires in COVID-19. The data were produced by immunoSEQ multiplex PCR, yet TCRdb's version contains in-frame clones alone and is incomplete. The data hold some 90,000 clones, with roughly nine tenths observed a single time. Sequencing was performed on peripheral blood. These receptors were collected from a middle-aged man with acute or convalescent COVID-19.

The chain combines TRBV19 with TRBJ2-7, with D hard to call. Trimming left V 0 bases short and J 2 bases short, with 17 bases between. Germline-derived CDR1 and CDR2 are LNHDA and SQIVND (reference sequence). The CDR3 has 17 amino acids. This CDR3 is CASSIDRQAGFTYEQYF. The CDR3 DNA reads as TGTGCCAGTAGTATAGACAGGCAGGCCGGATTCACCTACGAGCAGTACTTC.

The rearrangement links TRBV28 to TRBJ2-4; 7 bases map to TRBD1. The CDR3 loop spans 14 amino acids. Trimming at V came to 10 bases and at J to 7 bases, leaving 13 bases not matched to a gene. Germline V gives CDR1 MDHEN, CDR2 SYDVKM. DNA for the CDR3: TGTGCCACCAGATCAACAGGGGTGGGGAACATTCAGTACTTC. It codes for CATRSTGVGNIQYF.

J is TRBJ1-5 and V is TRBV27, with 8 bases identical to TRBD1. After removal of 2 bases from V and 2 bases from J, the junction contained 2 bases not matched to a gene. Germline CDR1 reads MNHEY; CDR2 reads SMNVEV (reference sequence). The CDR3 runs 15 residues. The CDR3 protein is CASSLDRGGNQPQHF. The CDR3 DNA is TGTGCCAGCAGTTTAGACAGGGGTGGCAATCAGCCCCAGCATTTT.

V usage is TRBV7-2 and J usage is TRBJ2-7; weak D call: TRBD2 (6 bases). The V gene lost 5 bases and the J gene lost 6 bases, with 17 bases spanning the gap. The germline V gene encodes CDR1 SGHTA and CDR2 FQGNSA. The CDR3 consists of 14 residues. This chain's CDR3 is CASSASARAGEQYF. The CDR3 nucleotides read TGTGCCAGCAGCGCGAGCGCGAGAGCGGGCGAGCAGTACTTC.

The V call is TRBV18, the J call TRBJ2-5, with a possible D match to TRBD1 (6 bases). CDR3 size: 16 residues. Germline V gene data show CDR1 as KGHSH and CDR2 as LQKENI. Trimming took off 3 bases at V and 5 bases at J, with 19 bases between the two ends. The CDR3 coding sequence is TGTGCCAGCTCACCCCGCCGGGACCAGGGGCGGGAGACCCAGTACTTC. This translates into CASSPRRDQGRETQYF. The complete variable domain, with remaining parts taken from reference TRBV18 and TRBJ2-5, reads NAGVMQNPRHLVRRRGQEARLRCSPMKGHSHVYWYRQLPEEGLKFMVYLQKENIIDESGMPKERFSAEFPKEGPSILRIQQVVRGDSAAYFCASSPRRDQGRETQYFGPGTRLLVL.

The rearrangement links TRBV18 to TRBJ2-7, with TRBD1 identical over 7 bases. Germline-derived CDR1 and CDR2 are KGHSH and LQKENI. With 3 bases clipped from V and 3 bases from J, the junction kept 2 bases outside the gene matches. The CDR3 contains 13 residues. The CDR3 loop is CASSPSGGYEQYF. The CDR3 nucleotides are TGTGCCAGCTCACCGTCAGGGGGCTACGAGCAGTACTTC.

This clone was observed once. The V gene is TRBV20-1, the J gene TRBJ1-6; 8 bases are a match to TRBD1. In germline, CDR1 is DFQATT, CDR2 SNEGSKA (reference sequence). CDR3 length equals 14 residues. J was trimmed by 8 bases and V by 3 bases; bases with no gene match: 6. In DNA, the CDR3 is TGCAGTGCTAGTCGGGGACAGGTCGATTCACCCCTCCACTTT. Translated, it gives CSASRGQVDSPLHF.

CDR3 sequence reads: CASSRQFARPNEQYF. CDR3 bases: TGTGCCAGCAGCCGACAGTTCGCCCGTCCCAACGAGCAGTACTTC. The V and J genes are TRBV3-1 (or the pseudogene TRBV3-2) and TRBJ2-7; a possible D gene is TRBD1 (5 bases). V shed 4 bases and J shed 5 bases, with 18 bases lying between them. The CDR3 runs to 15 residues. CDR1 and CDR2 (germline): LGHDT, YNNKEL (reference sequence).

V is TRBV6-4 and J is TRBJ2-3; 8 nucleotides line up with TRBD2. This CDR3 region has 14 residues. V lost 5 bases to trimming and J lost 2 bases; unmatched junction nucleotides: 3. The V gene's germline CDR1 is MRHNA and CDR2 SNTAGT. CDR3 DNA: TGTGCCAGCAGTAACGGGGGGGCCACAGATACGCAGTATTTT. Translated: CASSNGGATDTQYF.

The J gene is TRBJ1-2, the V gene TRBV5-1; TRBD1 aligns across 9 bases. CDR3 size: 14 residues. V trimming: 4 bases; J trimming: 6 bases; junction bases outside the gene matches: 7. Germline lookup yields CDR1 SGHRS and CDR2 YFSETQ. CDR3 in amino acids: CASSPGTGNHGYTF. The CDR3 DNA reads TGCGCCAGCAGCCCGGGGACAGGGAACCATGGCTACACCTTC.

This chain connects TRBV19 to TRBJ1-2; the match to TRBD1 covers 8 bases. Looked up from germline, CDR1 is LNHDA and CDR2 is SQIVND (reference sequence). The CDR3 sequence is 13 residues long. With 5 bases clipped from V and 8 bases from J, the junction kept 7 bases outside the gene matches. DNA for the CDR3: TGTGCCAGTAGTGTGACAGGGGCTGGCGGCTACACCTTC. Protein product: CASSVTGAGGYTF.

The gene calls are TRBV9 and TRBJ1-4; maybe TRBD1 (5 bases). The CDR3 has 16 residues. Germline CDR1 reads SGDLS; CDR2 reads YYNGEE. Trimming cost V 4 bases and J 8 bases, with 21 bases left between them. CDR3 in amino acids: CASSPDVQGYREKLFF. The CDR3 DNA sequence: TGTGCCAGCAGCCCCGATGTCCAGGGATACAGAGAAAAACTGTTTTTT.

The chain employs TRBV18 and TRBJ1-1, with D possibly matching TRBD1 (6 bases). This CDR3 contains 15 residues. V shed 2 bases and J shed 6 bases, with 16 bases lying between them. The germline V gene has CDR1 KGHSH and CDR2 LQKENI. The CDR3 sequence: CASSPLSNRDPEAFF. The CDR3 DNA is TGTGCCAGCTCACCATTGAGTAACAGGGACCCTGAAGCTTTCTTT.

The gene calls are TRBV4-2 and TRBJ2-1; tentatively, D is TRBD2 (5 bases). Per germline, CDR1 LGHNA and CDR2 YNFKEQ. CDR3 length equals 16 residues. V was clipped by 0 bases and J by 8 bases, with 17 bases between them. For the CDR3, the DNA is TGTGCCAGCAGCCAAGATATAGGAGGCGAGGAGGATGAGCAGTTCTTC. It specifies CASSQDIGGEEDEQFF.

This chain joins TRBV6-6 and TRBJ2-2; D gene ambiguous. CDR1 and CDR2 (germline): MNHNY, SVGAGI (reference sequence). V was shortened by 5 bases and J by 5 bases, with 9 bases between the two germline ends. The CDR3 has 13 amino acids. CDR3 loop: CASSPGDTGELFF. DNA of the CDR3: TGTGCCAGCAGTCCCGGTGATACCGGGGAGCTGTTTTTT.

The chain couples TRBV9 to TRBJ1-1; the D gene is possibly TRBD1 (5 bases). Trimming took 0 bases from V and 3 from J, leaving 15 bases between them. The CDR3 spans 16 residues. Germline CDR1 is SGDLS and CDR2 is YYNGEE. The CDR3 region has the DNA TGTGCCAGCAGCGTAGCTATCCAGGGTCAAGACACTGAAGCTTTCTTT. Translated, it gives CASSVAIQGQDTEAFF.

This clone appeared a single time. V gene TRBV19 combines with J gene TRBJ2-7, with 11 bases aligning to TRBD2. CDR1 and CDR2 from the germline V gene are LNHDA and SQIVND (reference sequence). V shed 4 bases, J shed 3 bases, and the junction held 2 bases outside the gene matches. The CDR3 is made up of 14 amino acids. CDR3 amino acids: CASSTLAGGYEQYF. The CDR3 coding sequence is TGTGCCAGTAGTACCCTAGCGGGGGGCTACGAGCAGTACTTC.

The chain links TRBV30 to TRBJ1-5, with D possibly TRBD1 on 6 matching bases. Germline CDR1 GTSNPN, CDR2 SVGIG (reference sequence). V lost 5 bases to trimming and J lost 4 bases, with 12 bases between them. The CDR3 is 13 amino acids. DNA of the CDR3: TGTGCCTGGGCAAACAGGGAAAATCAGCCCCAGCATTTT. Protein sequence: CAWANRENQPQHF.

The chain joins TRBV4-2 to TRBJ2-2, with 9 bases lining up with TRBD2. Looked up from germline, CDR1 is LGHNA and CDR2 is YNFKEQ. CDR3 size: 16 residues. V trimming: 1 base; J trimming: 7 bases; junction bases outside the gene matches: 7. This CDR3 reads CASSQAPRGGHGELFF. The CDR3 DNA is TGTGCCAGCAGCCAAGCCCCGCGGGGGGGTCACGGGGAGCTGTTTTTT.

The chain links TRBV5-6 to TRBJ2-5; D may be TRBD2 (5 bases). The ends were cut back, 4 bases at V and 7 bases at J, with 20 bases in the middle. The CDR3 loop spans 15 amino acids. Germline CDR1 SGHDT, CDR2 YYEEEE. CDR3 sequence (DNA): TGTGCCAGCAGCGGGCAATGGGCGCTCAGCGGGACCCAGTACTTC. This encodes CASSGQWALSGTQYF. The full variable domain, rest sourced from reference TRBV5-6 and TRBJ2-5, is DAGVTQSPTHLIKTRGQQVTLRCSPKSGHDTVSWYQQALGQGPQFIFQYYEEEERQRGNFPDRFSGHQFPNYSSELNVNALLLGDSALYLCASSGQWALSGTQYFGPGTRLLVL.

The rearrangement joins TRBV15 to TRBJ1-6; D unresolved. Trimming removed 1 base at V and 3 bases at J, with 7 bases between. This CDR3 region has 15 residues. Germline CDR1 LNHNV, CDR2 YYDKDF (reference sequence). CDR3 sequence: CATSRAGVYNSPLHF. CDR3 DNA: TGTGCCACCAGCAGAGCGGGTGTCTATAATTCACCCCTCCACTTT.

The V call is TRBV7-9, the J call TRBJ2-7; TRBD2 matches at 11 bases. The V gene's germline CDR1 is SEHNR and CDR2 FQNEAQ (reference sequence). The V segment lost 3 bases and the J segment 4 bases; nucleotides outside the gene matches: 5. The CDR3 is made up of 15 amino acids. CDR3 residues: CASSFGLAGGYEQYV. The CDR3, as DNA: TGTGCCAGCAGCTTCGGGCTAGCGGGGGGTTACGAGCAGTACGTC.

The CDR3 is CASSFKRTGEDSYEQYV. The CDR3 region has the DNA TGTGCCAGCAGTTTTAAGCGAACAGGCGAAGACTCCTACGAGCAGTACGTC. J is TRBJ2-7 and V is TRBV28, with a weak D call TRBD1 (5 bases). The CDR3 spans 17 residues. Trimming pared 3 bases from V and 0 bases from J, leaving 18 bases between. Germline CDR1 reads MDHEN; CDR2 reads SYDVKM.

The chain has TRBV4-1 and TRBJ2-1; the match to TRBD2 covers 7 bases. The ends lost 4 bases at V and 2 bases at J; junction bases unmatched: 5. Germline CDR1 and CDR2: MGHRA and YSYEKL. This CDR3 spans 15 amino acids. CDR3 in DNA: TGCGCCAGCAGCCGCACTAGCGACGCCTACAATGAGCAGTTCTTC. Translated, it gives CASSRTSDAYNEQFF.